This T cell receptor beta chain is drawn from a study of neurological immune-mediated disorders. This clonotype was observed at least ten times. TCRdb fed the 5' RACE reads into MiXCR, producing one record per CDR3 protein. The sample includes about 21,000 distinct CDR3 sequences, approximately 6.6% seen only once; the top ten take about 42%. In germline, CDR1 is MNHEY, CDR2 SVGEGT. The CDR3 spans 14 residues. V lost 5 bases to trimming and J lost 2 bases, with 13 bases between them. Sequences were obtained from CD8+ T cells from blood. The sequence came from a man between 18 and 29 years old in good health. This sequence joins TRBV6-2 or TRBV6-3 and TRBJ2-7; D may be TRBD2 (5 bases). As DNA, the CDR3 is TGTGCCAGCAGTCCACCGGGATTGACCTACGAGCAGTACTTC. Its translation: CASSPPGLTYEQYF.